This TCR beta chain came from a study of blood T cell repertoires in COVID-19. Across the study: PBMCs, B-cell-depleted T cells, or T cells provided the cDNA or gDNA that made up the material.

Original analysis: The assay estimated nucleated cells by amplifying reference gene primers. Sequencing was performed with immunoSEQ multiplex PCR; in TCRdb, only in-frame clones are kept and a portion is missing. The V and J calls and clone size come from that table; D and trimming were worked out from the DNA. The sample records 120,000 or so clones, approximately 83% being singletons. The CDR3 has 13 amino acids. V shed 8 bases and J shed 1 base, with 11 bases lying between them. Looked up from germline, CDR1 is SGHAT and CDR2 is FQNNGV. Sequenced: peripheral blood. This sequence was found in a woman older than 75 with acute or convalescent COVID-19. The chain combines TRBV11-2 with TRBJ2-5; D possibly corresponds to TRBD1 (6 bases). CDR3: CASGRGSQETQYF. CDR3 nucleotide sequence: TGTGCCAGCGGCAGGGGCTCCCAAGAGACCCAGTACTTC.